The clone carrying this T cell receptor beta chain was seen more than once but under ten times. Trimming shortened V by 5 bases and J by 4 bases, and 17 bases separated the two germline ends. The CDR3 covers 15 residues. Germline V gene data show CDR1 as SEHNR and CDR2 as FQNEAQ (reference sequence). A TCRbeta library incorporating unique molecular identifiers was prepared. TCRdb re-analysed the PCR reads in MiXCR, keeping a single row per CDR3 protein. The sample has hundreds of thousands of distinct CDR3 sequences; around 12% are singletons. The data derive from a study of T-cell reconstitution after alpha-beta-depleted transplantation in children.

The specimen comprised PBMCs, sampled before TCRalphabeta/CD19-depleted stem cell transplant. The clonotype comes from a girl aged 2 to 10 with congenital amegakaryocytic thrombocytopenia, due to receive a stem cell transplant. This sequence joins TRBV7-9 and TRBJ2-5; D is possibly TRBD2 (5 bases). The CDR3: CASSLNEGFRETQYF. CDR3 bases: TGTGCCAGCAGCCTAAATGAGGGTTTTAGAGAGACCCAGTACTTC.